This T cell receptor (beta chain) was captured in a study of T cells after yellow fever vaccination. Study-wide findings and caveats: The booster saw the reappearance of most primary-vaccination clones (about 95% CD4, around 88% CD8).

Trimming stripped 4 bases from V and 1 base from J, with 13 bases between. Germline V CDR1 and CDR2: SGHRS, YFSETQ. CDR3 size: 15 residues. From the 5' RACE reads, TCRdb called clonotypes with MiXCR, one entry per CDR3 protein. The sample yields 500,000 to 700,000 distinct CDR3 sequences, around 21% seen once. On this clonotype: The target antigen is unknown.

The receptor's source is a man younger than 45 who received the YFV17D yellow fever vaccine. The V call is TRBV5-1, the J call TRBJ2-3, with a weak D call TRBD2 (5 bases). This specimen consisted of PBMCs, obtained 15 days after the yellow fever booster vaccination. The CDR3 bases are TGCGCCAGCAGCCCGGAAGCGGCTCGCACAGATACGCAGTATTTT. Its translation: CASSPEAARTDTQYF.